The source of this T cell receptor beta chain is a study of cytomegalovirus exposure and HLA in healthy donors. In the case of this clone: The antigen remains undetermined.

The germline V gene encodes CDR1 MNHEY and CDR2 SMNVEV (reference sequence). The CDR3 is made up of 15 amino acids. V dropped 7 bases and J dropped 3; count of bases not matched to a gene: 6. 13 Jbeta primers and 60 Vbeta primers were used for the PCR. TCRdb's table, derived via immunoSEQ multiplex PCR, lists solely in-frame clones and lacks some. Seen here are roughly 200,000 clones, around 77% observed once, and the top ten hold approximately 2.1%. Study-wide points: Productive status was seen about 87% or about 30% of the time for most TCR beta V segments in an earlier analysis. The authors considered a cluster of highly shared sequence variants likely to be a sequencing artifact. Researchers reported in a later analysis that a missense DCLRE1C variant was tied to TCR beta V- and J-gene trimming.

This receptor was identified in a man aged 25-45 years in good health and CMV-seronegative. Material for sequencing was PBMCs. This sequence joins TRBV27 and TRBJ2-2; TRBD1 matches at 9 bases. In nucleotides, the CDR3 is TGTGCCAGCATCGCTGGACAGGGGTACACCGGGGAGCTGTTTTTT. Encoded protein: CASIAGQGYTGELFF.